This is a list of T cell receptor beta chains from one sample in a study of shared clonotypes between healthy human individuals. This table comes from immunoSEQ multiplex PCR, and its TCRdb copy is limited to in-frame clones, with some not included. Of around 500,000 clones in the sample, 78% are singletons; the top ten hold about 12%. The sample comprised PBMCs. These receptors came from a woman aged 40 to 55 in good health. Some clones in this sample may be carry-over from other donors' samples. Both conserved end residues are part of each CDR3. D genes are given only for firm matches. Size is omitted from some rows. Given values are once, few, many or a class for expanded clones.

CDR3aa	CDR3nt	v_gene	j_gene	d_gene	abundance
CASSPGGGEDTEAFF	TGTGCCAGCAGCCCTGGTGGGGGAGAGGACACTGAAGCTTTCTTT	TRBV28	TRBJ1-1	.	.
CASSQGEIRGNTEAFF	TGCGCCAGCAGCCAAGGGGAGATCAGGGGGAACACTGAAGCTTTCTTT	TRBV4-1	TRBJ1-1	.	few
CASSSGTGIVADTQYF	TGCGCCAGCAGCTCCGGGACAGGGATAGTCGCAGATACGCAGTATTTT	TRBV5-1	TRBJ2-3	TRBD1	once
CAISEKGGATYEQYF	TGTGCCATCAGTGAGAAAGGGGGGGCCACCTACGAGCAGTACTTC	TRBV10-3	TRBJ2-7	.	.
CASVSEAYYGYTF	TGTGCCAGCGTCTCTGAGGCCTACTATGGCTACACCTTC	TRBV2	TRBJ1-2	.	.
CASSGRSSYEQYF	TGTGCCAGCAGTGGTCGGAGCTCCTACGAGCAGTACTTC	TRBV6-1	TRBJ2-7	.	few
CASTRDPGANVLTF	TGTGCCAGCACGAGGGACCCTGGGGCCAACGTCCTGACTTTC	TRBV7-6	TRBJ2-6	.	.
CASSLIGASSYNEQFF	TGTGCCAGCAGCTTAATCGGGGCAAGCTCCTACAATGAGCAGTTCTTC	TRBV7-3	TRBJ2-1	.	.
CAWSVGGSGNSPLHF	TGTGCCTGGAGTGTGGGGGGCTCCGGAAATTCACCCCTCCACTTT	TRBV30	TRBJ1-6	.	many
CASSLGGTVDNEQFF	TGTGCCAGCAGCTTAGGGGGGACGGTAGACAATGAGCAGTTCTTC	TRBV11-3	TRBJ2-1	.	.
CASSLGGRPDTQYF	TGCGCCAGCAGCTTGGGCGGGAGACCAGATACGCAGTATTTT	TRBV5-1	TRBJ2-3	TRBD2	.
CASSVQGQGNYGYTF	TGCGCCAGCAGCGTGCAGGGACAGGGGAACTATGGCTACACCTTC	TRBV5-1	TRBJ1-2	TRBD1	once
CATSRNRVMGTEAFF	TGTGCCACCAGCAGAAACAGGGTAATGGGCACTGAAGCTTTCTTT	TRBV15	TRBJ1-1	.	few
CSVDPSRAQDEQFF	TGCAGCGTTGATCCGAGTAGGGCACAAGATGAGCAGTTCTTC	TRBV29-1	TRBJ2-1	.	few
CASSGQGYTEAFF	TGTGCCAGCAGTGGACAGGGATATACTGAAGCTTTCTTT	TRBV2	TRBJ1-1	TRBD1	.
CASLGSNTGELFF	TGTGCCAGTCTAGGTTCGAACACCGGGGAGCTGTTTTTT	TRBV28	TRBJ2-2	.	.
CATSRDTVQGAYYGYTF	TGTGCCACCAGCAGAGATACAGTACAGGGGGCATACTATGGCTACACCTTC	TRBV15	TRBJ1-2	TRBD1	.
CSVGGGTGPTYEQYF	TGCAGCGTTGGGGGAGGGACAGGGCCCACTTACGAGCAGTACTTC	TRBV29-1	TRBJ2-7	TRBD1	.
CASSENLADPKETQYF	TGTGCCAGCAGTGAAAATCTAGCGGATCCTAAAGAGACCCAGTACTTC	TRBV6-1	TRBJ2-5	TRBD2	.
CASSLGQGGRETQYF	TGTGCCAGCAGCCTGGGACAGGGGGGTCGAGAGACCCAGTACTTC	TRBV5-4	TRBJ2-5	TRBD1	.
CASSSSRAAYNSPLHF	TGTGCCAGCAGCTCATCTAGGGCAGCTTATAATTCACCCCTCCACTTT	TRBV7-2	TRBJ1-6	.	few
CAISYGTDNREAFF	TGTGCCATCAGTTACGGGACAGATAACCGAGAAGCTTTCTTT	TRBV10-3	TRBJ1-1	TRBD1	.
CAWSVGTSNQPQHF	TGTGCCTGGAGTGTAGGGACTAGCAATCAGCCCCAGCATTTT	TRBV30	TRBJ1-5	.	few
CARGETRGGGGPQHF	TGTGCTAGAGGAGAGACTCGGGGGGGCGGCGGGCCCCAGCATTTT	TRBV12-5	TRBJ1-5	.	.
CATSRVSVNTEAFF	TGTGCCACCAGCAGAGTGTCAGTGAACACTGAAGCTTTCTTT	TRBV15	TRBJ1-1	.	.
CASSRAPSGSAREQYF	TGTGCCAGCAGCAGGGCCCCTAGCGGGAGTGCACGGGAGCAGTACTTC	TRBV5-4	TRBJ2-7	TRBD2	.
CSVELGRGQETQYF	TGCAGCGTTGAACTCGGGAGGGGTCAAGAGACCCAGTACTTC	TRBV29-1	TRBJ2-5	TRBD2	many
CASRAGQGEVEKLFF	TGTGCCAGCAGGGCGGGACAGGGGGAAGTTGAAAAACTGTTTTTT	TRBV27	TRBJ1-4	TRBD1	many
CASSRDRDFTEAFF	TGTGCCAGCAGTCGGGACAGGGATTTCACTGAAGCTTTCTTT	TRBV2	TRBJ1-1	TRBD1	.
CASSVDRVGSYEQYF	TGTGCCAGCAGTGTAGACAGGGTTGGCTCCTACGAGCAGTACTTC	TRBV6-1	TRBJ2-7	TRBD1	.
CASRETSGGLNEQFF	TGTGCCAGCAGGGAGACTAGCGGGGGCTTAAATGAGCAGTTCTTC	TRBV6-4	TRBJ2-1	TRBD2	.
CASSPGGGRFEEQYF	TGTGCCAGCAGTCCGGGTGGCGGGAGGTTTGAAGAGCAGTACTTC	TRBV28	TRBJ2-7	TRBD2	.
CATSRDRTEGLLNSYEQYF	TGTGCCACCAGCAGAGATAGAACGGAAGGTTTGCTTAACTCCTACGAGCAGTACTTC	TRBV15	TRBJ2-7	.	.
CASSQSGRKDYEQYF	TGCGCCAGCAGTCAATCAGGCAGAAAAGACTACGAGCAGTACTTC	TRBV23-1	TRBJ2-7	.	once
CASRTGQGTEAFF	TGTGCCAGCAGGACGGGACAGGGGACTGAAGCTTTCTTT	TRBV6-1	TRBJ1-1	TRBD1	.
CSARWAVEAFF	TGCAGTGCTAGATGGGCAGTTGAAGCTTTCTTT	TRBV20-1	TRBJ1-1	.	few
CASSSGRTAMNTEAFF	TGTGCCAGCAGCTCGGGACGGACGGCCATGAACACTGAAGCTTTCTTT	TRBV5-5	TRBJ1-1	.	.
CASSPPSPSPYEQYF	TGTGCCAGCAGTCCCCCGAGTCCCTCACCCTACGAGCAGTACTTC	TRBV28	TRBJ2-7	.	.
CSVELAGSTDTQYF	TGCAGCGTTGAATTAGCGGGAAGCACAGATACGCAGTATTTT	TRBV29-1	TRBJ2-3	TRBD2	.
CASSPRALNTEAFF	TGTGCCAGCAGTCCCCGTGCCTTGAACACTGAAGCTTTCTTT	TRBV28	TRBJ1-1	.	.
CASSPPGRSGNTIYF	TGTGCCAGCTCACCCCCCGGCCGCTCTGGAAACACCATATATTTT	TRBV18	TRBJ1-3	.	.
CASSSGLAGNPIDTQYF	TGTGCCAGCAGCTCCGGACTAGCGGGAAACCCGATAGATACGCAGTATTTT	TRBV7-3	TRBJ2-3	TRBD2	.
CASSSEGGAGANVLTF	TGTGCCAGCAGTTCGGAAGGGGGCGCCGGGGCCAACGTCCTGACTTTC	TRBV4-2	TRBJ2-6	TRBD1	.
CASSRDVTEAFF	TGTGCCAGCAGCCGGGACGTCACTGAAGCTTTCTTT	TRBV7-9	TRBJ1-1	.	.